The T cell receptor beta chain under discussion was sequenced for a study of CD8 T cells in ankylosing spondylitis. General study points: Disease-linked clones were reportedly significantly enriched in matched ankylosing spondylitis synovial fluid.

A single record per CDR3 protein comes from TCRdb applying MiXCR to the 5' RACE reads. The sample gives under 250,000 distinct CDR3 sequences, less than 9.5% of which show up once; about 5% is in the top ten. The CDR3 consists of 14 residues. V lost 6 bases and J lost 10, with 19 bases in between. CDR1 WNHNN and CDR2 SYGVQD come from the germline V gene (reference sequence). This clonotype occurred a few times. Its matching antigen is unknown. The chain has TRBV10-1 and TRBJ2-1, with D perhaps TRBD1 (6 bases). The TCR was taken from a female donor with ankylosing spondylitis or in good health (not recorded which). Sequencing input: blood, either unsorted or a sorted T cell fraction (not recorded which). CDR3 DNA sequence: TGCGCCAGCAGCATAAGTTCCAGGGGTGGCGAGCAGTTCTTC. Amino acids: CASSISSRGGEQFF.